The 11 T cell receptor beta chains reported below all come from one sample, sequenced in a study of T cells expressing NK-cell markers. After re-calling the 5' RACE reads, TCRdb lists one entry per CDR3 protein, DNA absent. The sample's table shows 350,000 to 450,000 distinct CDR3 sequences. The sequenced sample consisted of blood T cells: a sorted CD56 or NKG2C T cell subset, CD4+ or CD8+ T cells, or bulk PBMC T cells (not recorded which). Source of these receptors: a man aged 18 to 69 in good health.

This chain uses TRBV7-2 with TRBJ1-1. The CDR3 contains 14 residues. From germline, CDR1 is SGHTA and CDR2 FQGNSA. The CDR3 spells CASSLAGGGTEAFF.

The gene calls are TRBV19 and TRBJ2-7. The germline V gene encodes CDR1 LNHDA and CDR2 SQIVND (reference sequence). The CDR3 is 14 residues long. This chain's CDR3 is CASSTVGVSYEQYF.

The genes are TRBV4-2 and TRBJ2-3; the TCRdb call, TRBD2, lacks DNA for checking. CDR3 length: 17 residues. Germline V gene sequence: CDR1 LGHNA, CDR2 YNFKEQ. The CDR3 sequence: CASSQPVAGGFADTQYF.

The gene calls are TRBV7-2 and TRBJ1-2. This CDR3 is built from 14 residues. CDR1 is SGHTA, CDR2 FQGNSA, per germline. The CDR3 region is CASSQQWTNYGYTF.

V is TRBV7-9 and J is TRBJ2-5; as DNA is missing, the TRBD1 call by TCRdb cannot be tested. Germline assignment: CDR1 SEHNR and CDR2 FQNEAQ (reference sequence). The CDR3 is made up of 14 amino acids. The CDR3 here is CASSSGRGLETQYF. Full variable domain (outside the CDR3, taken from reference TRBV7-9 and TRBJ2-5): DTGVSQNPRHKITKRGQNVTFRCDPISEHNRLYWYRQTLGQGPEFLTYFQNEAQLEKSRLLSDRFSAERPKGSFSTLEIQRTEQGDSAMYLCASSSGRGLETQYFGPGTRLLVL.

The genes are TRBV19 and TRBJ2-3; absent DNA, TCRdb's TRBD1 call cannot be checked. The germline V gene encodes CDR1 LNHDA and CDR2 SQIVND (reference sequence). The CDR3 consists of 14 residues. The CDR3: CASSPQGRGDTQYF.

J is TRBJ1-6 and V is TRBV7-9. Germline values: CDR1 SEHNR, CDR2 FQNEAQ (reference sequence). This CDR3 has 17 residues. CDR3 sequence reads: CASSFFSHSSYNSPLHF.

The J gene is TRBJ2-5, the V gene TRBV15; the D call of TRBD1 rests on TCRdb alone, since no DNA is present to check it. The CDR3 loop spans 16 amino acids. In germline, CDR1 is LNHNV, CDR2 YYDKDF (reference sequence). This CDR3 reads CATSPTRGTLQETQYF.

This chain connects TRBV7-8 to TRBJ2-3; the TCRdb call, TRBD2, lacks DNA for checking. This CDR3 has 16 amino acids. Germline values: CDR1 SGHVS, CDR2 FQNEAQ. The CDR3 loop is CASSGRGTLGTDTQYF. Together with reference TRBV7-8 and TRBJ2-3, the CDR3 gives the full variable domain: GAGVSQSPRYKVAKRGQDVALRCDPISGHVSLFWYQQALGQGPEFLTYFQNEAQLDKSGLPSDRFFAERPEGSVSTLKIQRTQQEDSAVYLCASSGRGTLGTDTQYFGPGTRLTVL.

The rearrangement uses TRBV3-1 and TRBJ2-1; TCRdb proposes TRBD1, but this gene call is untestable without DNA. The CDR3 length is 16 residues. CDR1 LGHDT and CDR2 YNNKEL come from the germline V gene (reference sequence). The chain's CDR3 is CASSPLWGAETNEQFF.

The chain has TRBV27 and TRBJ1-1; TCRdb's D call, TRBD1, is unchecked because there is no DNA. Germline loops: CDR1 MNHEY, CDR2 SMNVEV (reference sequence). CDR3 length equals 16 residues. CDR3 region: CASTLNRDTKNTEAFF.